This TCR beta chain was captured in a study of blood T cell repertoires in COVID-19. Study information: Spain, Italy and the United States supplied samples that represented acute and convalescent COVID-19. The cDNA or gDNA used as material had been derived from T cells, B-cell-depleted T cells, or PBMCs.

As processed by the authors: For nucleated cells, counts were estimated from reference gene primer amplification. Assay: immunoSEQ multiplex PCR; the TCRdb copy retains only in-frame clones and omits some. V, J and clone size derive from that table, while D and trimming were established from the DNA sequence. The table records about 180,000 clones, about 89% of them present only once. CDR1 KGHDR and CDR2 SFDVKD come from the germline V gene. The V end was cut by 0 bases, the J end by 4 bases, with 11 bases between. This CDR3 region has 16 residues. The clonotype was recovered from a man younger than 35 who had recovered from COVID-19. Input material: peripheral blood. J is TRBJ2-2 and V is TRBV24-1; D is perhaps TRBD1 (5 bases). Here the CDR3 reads CATSDLGGAFTGELFF. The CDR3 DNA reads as TGTGCCACCAGTGATTTGGGTGGGGCATTCACCGGGGAGCTGTTTTTT.